The 10 T cell receptor beta chains given below trace back to one sample, sequenced in a study of blood T cell repertoires in COVID-19. Sequencing used immunoSEQ multiplex PCR; TCRdb keeps in-frame clones, though not all of them. The sample lists about 310,000 clones, around 90% occurring once. What was sequenced was peripheral blood. The receptors were gathered from a woman aged 25 to 39 with COVID-19, enrolled during active disease.

This rearrangement joins TRBV19 to TRBJ2-7; maybe TRBD2 (6 bases). Germline V lookup: CDR1 LNHDA, CDR2 SQIVND (reference sequence). The CDR3 sequence is 14 residues long. Trimming removed 1 base at V and 2 bases at J, with 9 bases between. The CDR3 DNA is TGTGCCAGTAGTATAGCCTGGGAGGCCTACGAGCAGTACTTC. It yields the protein CASSIAWEAYEQYF.

A remark on this clone: Germline is not matched at one junction end, which may reflect a read error. J is TRBJ2-5 and V is TRBV28; possible D gene TRBD1, 6 bases. The CDR3 runs 15 residues. Germline assignment: CDR1 MDHEN and CDR2 SYDVKM. The CDR3 protein is CTSSLLTGNQETQYF. Written as DNA, the CDR3 is TGTACCAGCAGTTTACTCACAGGGAACCAAGAGACCCAGTACTTC.

For this clone: Other DNA sequences of this sample code for an identical CDR3. The rearrangement joins TRBV12-3 or TRBV12-4 to TRBJ2-7; a weak D match, TRBD2 (5 bases). The CDR3 contains 12 residues. The V gene lost 3 bases and the J gene lost 2 bases, with 5 bases spanning the gap. In DNA, the CDR3 is TGTGCCAGCAGTTTCGGGACCTACGAGCAGTACTTC. This gives the protein CASSFGTYEQYF.

This chain uses TRBV28 with TRBJ1-3; possibly TRBD1 for D (6 bases). The germline gives CDR1 MDHEN, CDR2 SYDVKM. The CDR3 sequence is 16 residues long. Trimming stripped 7 bases from V and 1 base from J, with 17 bases between. The CDR3 loop is CASNGQLALSGNTIYF. CDR3 DNA: TGTGCCAGCAACGGACAGCTTGCTCTATCTGGAAACACCATATATTTT.

This chain joins TRBV11-2 and TRBJ2-2, with 7 bases matching TRBD2. The CDR3 loop spans 16 amino acids. Germline assignment: CDR1 SGHAT and CDR2 FQNNGV. V dropped 6 bases and J dropped 4; count of bases not matched to a gene: 11. CDR3: CASSLFMGGGTGELFF. The CDR3 DNA is TGTGCCAGCAGTCTATTCATGGGGGGGGGCACCGGGGAGCTGTTTTTT. Combining the CDR3 with reference TRBV11-2 and TRBJ2-2 gives the whole variable domain EAGVAQSPRYKIIEKRQSVAFWCNPISGHATLYWYQQILGQGPKLLIQFQNNGVVDDSQLPKDRFSAERLKGVDSTLKIQPAKLEDSAVYLCASSLFMGGGTGELFFGEGSRLTVL.

The chain carries TRBV7-2 and TRBJ2-1; TRBD2 matches at 7 bases. J gave up 9 bases and V 5 bases, and 10 bases lay outside the gene matches. The germline V gene has CDR1 SGHTA and CDR2 FQGNSA. This CDR3 is built from 14 residues. The CDR3 region is CASSPWTSRSEQFF. DNA for the CDR3: TGTGCCAGCAGCCCGTGGACTAGTCGGTCTGAGCAGTTCTTC.

This chain connects TRBV24-1 to TRBJ2-3; 11 nucleotides line up with TRBD2. Per the germline V gene, CDR1 is KGHDR and CDR2 is SFDVKD. CDR3 length: 17 amino acids. Unmatched junction bases numbered 9, after V lost 4 bases and J lost 4 bases. Written as DNA, the CDR3 is TGTGCCACCAGTGAATCCTTAGCGGGAGGGGACCCAGATACGCAGTATTTT. Protein sequence: CATSESLAGGDPDTQYF.

The chain has TRBV10-3 and TRBJ2-1; perhaps TRBD1 as D (5 bases). Trimming left V 6 bases short and J 0 bases short, with 9 bases between. Looked up from germline, CDR1 is ENHRY and CDR2 is SYGVKD. The CDR3 spans 14 residues. The CDR3 nucleotides read TGTGCCATCAGAGGCGACAGCTCCTACAATGAGCAGTTCTTC. Translation: CAIRGDSSYNEQFF.

The chain is built from TRBV4-1 and TRBJ1-1; 11 bases align to TRBD1. The germline gives CDR1 MGHRA, CDR2 YSYEKL. J lost 1 base, V lost 4 bases, and 2 bases had no gene match. This CDR3 comprises 15 residues. CDR3 nucleotide sequence: TGCGCCAGCAGCCGAGGACAGGGGGCGAACACTGAAGCTTTCTTT. Translation gives CASSRGQGANTEAFF.

This clone was recorded a few times. V gene TRBV6-1 combines with J gene TRBJ1-3, with D tentatively TRBD1 (5 bases). This CDR3 is 16 amino acids long. Per the germline V gene, CDR1 is MNHNS and CDR2 is SASEGT. V was trimmed by 4 bases and J by 0 bases, leaving 13 bases between them. The CDR3 coding sequence is TGTGCCAGCAGTGTGAAGGACGGGGGCTCTGGAAACACCATATATTTT. This encodes CASSVKDGGSGNTIYF.